The entry below describes one T cell receptor (beta chain). The antigen remains unidentified. The data were taken from a study of cytomegalovirus exposure and HLA in healthy donors. Overall study findings and caveats: Reportedly, diagnosis of cytomegalovirus status by the classifier showed high specificity and sensitivity. A few of the chains that were CMV-associated were confirmed in vitro to be specific for CMV antigens. A list of 150 to 200 TCR beta chains associated with cytomegalovirus was given.

V lost 6 bases, J lost 2 bases, and 15 bases lay in between. The germline CDR1 and CDR2 sequences are SGHVS and FNYEAQ. The CDR3 is 15 amino acids. TCRdb's copy holds only in-frame clones and misses some; the assay was immunoSEQ multiplex PCR. The sample lists roughly 120,000 clones; about 84% were seen once. The donors were part of the roughly 120-subject validation cohort, which stood apart from the roughly 730-subject first cohort. The rearrangement links TRBV7-6 to TRBJ2-3; perhaps TRBD1 as D (6 bases). The sample comprised PBMCs. This sequence originates from a woman in her 30s in good health and CMV-seronegative. The CDR3 region is CASSVFGGPTDTQYF. The CDR3 DNA follows: TGTGCCAGCAGTGTTTTTGGGGGCCCCACAGATACGCAGTATTTT.